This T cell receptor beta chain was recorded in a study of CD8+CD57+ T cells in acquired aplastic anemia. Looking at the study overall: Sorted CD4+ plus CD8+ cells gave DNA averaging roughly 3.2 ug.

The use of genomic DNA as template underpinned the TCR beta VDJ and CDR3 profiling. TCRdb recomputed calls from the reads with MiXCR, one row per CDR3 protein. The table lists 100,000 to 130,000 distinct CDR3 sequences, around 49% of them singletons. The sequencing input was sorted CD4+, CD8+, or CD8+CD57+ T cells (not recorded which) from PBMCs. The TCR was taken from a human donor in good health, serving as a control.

The CDR3 reads CASSLGQGAGEKLFF. CDR3 nucleotide sequence: TGTGCCAGCAGTCTCGGACAGGGGGCGGGTGAAAAACTGTTTTTT. The chain uses TRBV27 and TRBJ1-4, with 11 bases that match TRBD1. V lost 5 bases and J lost 7; bases outside the gene matches: 6. The germline CDR1 and CDR2 sequences are MNHEY and SMNVEV (reference sequence). This CDR3 is built from 15 residues.